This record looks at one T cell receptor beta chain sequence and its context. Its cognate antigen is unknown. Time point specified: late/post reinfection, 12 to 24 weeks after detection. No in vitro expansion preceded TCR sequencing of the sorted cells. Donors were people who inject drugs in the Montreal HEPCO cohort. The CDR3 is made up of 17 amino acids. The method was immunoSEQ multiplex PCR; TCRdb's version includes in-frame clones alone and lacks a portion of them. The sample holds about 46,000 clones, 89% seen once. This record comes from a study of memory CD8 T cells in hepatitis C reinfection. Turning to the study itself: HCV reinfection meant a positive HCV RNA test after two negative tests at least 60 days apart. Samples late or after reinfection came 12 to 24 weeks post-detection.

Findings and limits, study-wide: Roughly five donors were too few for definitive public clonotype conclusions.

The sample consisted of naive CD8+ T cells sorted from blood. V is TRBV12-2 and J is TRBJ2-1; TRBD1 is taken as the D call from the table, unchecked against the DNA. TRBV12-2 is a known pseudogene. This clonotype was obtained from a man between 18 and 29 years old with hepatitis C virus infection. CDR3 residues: CASRAGLDRGRLYEQFF. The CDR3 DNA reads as TGTGCAAGTCGCGCGGGATTGGACAGGGGGCGTCTCTATGAGCAGTTCTTC.